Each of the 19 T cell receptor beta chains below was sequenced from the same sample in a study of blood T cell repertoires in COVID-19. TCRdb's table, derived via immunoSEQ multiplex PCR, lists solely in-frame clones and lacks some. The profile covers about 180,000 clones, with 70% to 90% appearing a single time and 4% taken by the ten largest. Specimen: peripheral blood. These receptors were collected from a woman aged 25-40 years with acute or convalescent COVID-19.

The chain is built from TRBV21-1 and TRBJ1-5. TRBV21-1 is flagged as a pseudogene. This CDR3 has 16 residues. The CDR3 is CASSKSGRVFYQPQHF. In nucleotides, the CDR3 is TGTGCCAGCAGCAAAAGCGGGCGGGTCTTCTATCAGCCCCAGCATTTT.

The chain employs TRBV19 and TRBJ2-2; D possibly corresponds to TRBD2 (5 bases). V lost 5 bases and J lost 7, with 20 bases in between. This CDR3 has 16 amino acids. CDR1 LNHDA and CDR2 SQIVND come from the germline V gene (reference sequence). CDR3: CASSLHSALLVGELFF. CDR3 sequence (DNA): TGTGCCAGTAGTCTTCATAGCGCCCTATTAGTCGGGGAGCTGTTTTTT. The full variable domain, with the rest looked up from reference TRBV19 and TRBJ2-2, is DGGITQSPKYLFRKEGQNVTLSCEQNLNHDAMYWYRQDPGQGLRLIYYSQIVNDFQKGDIAEGYSVSREKKESFPLTVTSAQKNPTAFYLCASSLHSALLVGELFFGEGSRLTVL.

In nucleotides, the CDR3 is TGCGCCAGCAGCCCGTACTGGGAGCGCTCCTACAATGAGCAGTTCTTC. Amino acids: CASSPYWERSYNEQFF. The V gene is TRBV4-1, the J gene TRBJ2-1; D possibly corresponds to TRBD2 (5 bases). The CDR3 extends over 16 amino acids. CDR1 is MGHRA and CDR2 is YSYEKL in the germline V gene. V lost 4 bases, J lost 0 bases, and 13 bases lay in between.

CDR3 sequence (DNA): TGTGCCAGCAGCGCGAGGGACACCATATATTTT. Protein product: CASSARDTIYF. The V gene is TRBV3-1 (or the pseudogene TRBV3-2), the J gene TRBJ1-3; D is unclear. From germline, CDR1 is LGHDT and CDR2 YNNKEL (reference sequence). Trimming removed 5 bases at V and 8 bases at J, with 7 bases between. The length of the CDR3 is 11 residues.

Written as DNA, the CDR3 is TGCAGCCTAAGGAGGGCAGATACGCAGTATTTT. Translated, it gives CSLRRADTQYF. The rearrangement uses TRBV29-1 and TRBJ2-3; perhaps TRBD2 as D (6 bases). CDR1 and CDR2 from the germline V gene are SQVTM and ANQGSEA. V was cut by 8 bases and J by 4 bases, with 10 bases left in between. The CDR3 consists of 11 residues.

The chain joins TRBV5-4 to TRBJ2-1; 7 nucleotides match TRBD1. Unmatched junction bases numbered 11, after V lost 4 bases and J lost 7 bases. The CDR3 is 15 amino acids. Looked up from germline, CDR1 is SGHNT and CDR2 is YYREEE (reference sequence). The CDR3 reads CASSARGGVGNEQFF. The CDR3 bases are TGTGCCAGCAGCGCCAGAGGGGGCGTTGGGAATGAGCAGTTCTTC.

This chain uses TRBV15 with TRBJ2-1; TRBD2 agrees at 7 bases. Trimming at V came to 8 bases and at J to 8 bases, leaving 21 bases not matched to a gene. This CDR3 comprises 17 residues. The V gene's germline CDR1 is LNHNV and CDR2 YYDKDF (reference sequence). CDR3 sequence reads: CATSSGGERGLGYEQFF. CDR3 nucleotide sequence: TGTGCCACCTCTTCTGGGGGGGAAAGAGGATTAGGGTATGAGCAGTTCTTC.

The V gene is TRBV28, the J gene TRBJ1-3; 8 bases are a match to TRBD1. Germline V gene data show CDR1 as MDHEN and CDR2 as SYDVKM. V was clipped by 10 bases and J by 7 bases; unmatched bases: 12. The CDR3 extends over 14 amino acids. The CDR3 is CATSIQGARNTIYF. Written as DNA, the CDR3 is TGTGCCACCTCCATTCAGGGGGCGAGGAACACCATATATTTT.

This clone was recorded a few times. For the CDR3, the DNA is TGCAGCGTTGGGACAGGGAACACCATATATTTT. Its protein product is CSVGTGNTIYF. This sequence joins TRBV29-1 and TRBJ1-3; 8 bases are shared with TRBD1. The germline gives CDR1 SQVTM, CDR2 ANQGSEA. This CDR3 is 11 amino acids long. The trim removed 4 bases at V and 7 bases at J, leaving 0 bases unmatched.

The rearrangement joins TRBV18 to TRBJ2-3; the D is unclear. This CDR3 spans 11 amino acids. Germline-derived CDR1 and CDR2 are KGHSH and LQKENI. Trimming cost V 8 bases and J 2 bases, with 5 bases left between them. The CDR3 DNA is TGTGCCAGCCGAGACACAGATACGCAGTATTTT. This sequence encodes CASRDTDTQYF.

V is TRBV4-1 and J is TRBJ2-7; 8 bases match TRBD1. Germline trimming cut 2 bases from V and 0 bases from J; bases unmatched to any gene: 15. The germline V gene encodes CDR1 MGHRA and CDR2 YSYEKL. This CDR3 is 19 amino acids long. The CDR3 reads CASSQLTTGGRISSYEQYF. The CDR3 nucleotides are TGCGCCAGCAGCCAACTAACTACAGGGGGTAGGATTAGCTCCTACGAGCAGTACTTC.

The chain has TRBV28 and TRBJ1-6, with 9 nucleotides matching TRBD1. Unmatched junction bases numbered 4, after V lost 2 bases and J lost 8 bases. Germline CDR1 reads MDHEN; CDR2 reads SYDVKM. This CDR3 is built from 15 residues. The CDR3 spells CASSLETGGYSPLHF. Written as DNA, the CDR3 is TGTGCCAGCAGTTTAGAGACAGGGGGGTATTCACCCCTCCACTTT.

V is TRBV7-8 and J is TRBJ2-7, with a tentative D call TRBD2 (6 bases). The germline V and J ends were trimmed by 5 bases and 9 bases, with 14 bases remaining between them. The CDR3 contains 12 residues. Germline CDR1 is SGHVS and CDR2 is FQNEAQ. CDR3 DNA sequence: TGTGCCAGCAGCCCCAACCGGAGGGGGCAGTACTTC. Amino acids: CASSPNRRGQYF.

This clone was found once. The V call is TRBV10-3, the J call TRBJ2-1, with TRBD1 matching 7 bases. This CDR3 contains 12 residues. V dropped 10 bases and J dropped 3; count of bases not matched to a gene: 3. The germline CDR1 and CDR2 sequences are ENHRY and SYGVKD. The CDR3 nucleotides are TGTGCCACCCGGGACAGCTACAATGAGCAGTTCTTC. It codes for CATRDSYNEQFF.

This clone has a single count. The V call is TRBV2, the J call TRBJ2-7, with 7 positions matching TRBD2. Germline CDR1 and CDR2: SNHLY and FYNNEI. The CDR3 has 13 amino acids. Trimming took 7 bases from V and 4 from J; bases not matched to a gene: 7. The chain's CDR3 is CASKARERYEQYF. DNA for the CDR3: TGTGCCAGCAAGGCGCGGGAGAGGTACGAGCAGTACTTC.

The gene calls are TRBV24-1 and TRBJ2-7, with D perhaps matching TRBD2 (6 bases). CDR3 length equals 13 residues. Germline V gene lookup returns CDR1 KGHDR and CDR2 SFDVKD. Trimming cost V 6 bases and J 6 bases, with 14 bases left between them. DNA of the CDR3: TGTGCCACCAGTTTGGAGGGTGTCTCCGAGCAGTACTTC. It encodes CATSLEGVSEQYF.

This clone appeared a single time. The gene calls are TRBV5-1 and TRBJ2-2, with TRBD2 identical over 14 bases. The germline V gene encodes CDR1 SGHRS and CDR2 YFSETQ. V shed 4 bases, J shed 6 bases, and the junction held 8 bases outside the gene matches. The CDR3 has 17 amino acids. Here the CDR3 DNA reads TGCGCCAGCAGCCTGGGACTAGCGGGAGTTACGGCCGGGGAGCTGTTTTTT. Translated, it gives CASSLGLAGVTAGELFF.

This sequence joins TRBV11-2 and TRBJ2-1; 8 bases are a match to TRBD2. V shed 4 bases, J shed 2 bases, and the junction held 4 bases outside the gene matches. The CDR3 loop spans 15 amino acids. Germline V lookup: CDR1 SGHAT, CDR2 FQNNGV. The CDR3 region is CASSSTSGTYNEQFF. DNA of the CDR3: TGTGCCAGCAGCTCTACTAGCGGAACCTACAATGAGCAGTTCTTC.

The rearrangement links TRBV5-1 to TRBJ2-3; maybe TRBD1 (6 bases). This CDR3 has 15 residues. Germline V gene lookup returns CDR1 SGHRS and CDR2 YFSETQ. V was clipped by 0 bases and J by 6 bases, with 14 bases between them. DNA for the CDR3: TGCGCCAGCAGCTTGGACAGGGTAAATTCGGATACGCAGTATTTT. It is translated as CASSLDRVNSDTQYF.